The present entry profiles one T cell receptor beta chain with its context. The data were taken from a study of response to subunit inactivated influenza vaccine. The V end lost 6 bases, the J end lost 2 bases, and 15 bases lay between the germline ends. CDR1 and CDR2 from the germline V gene are LNHDA and SQIVND (reference sequence). This CDR3 contains 15 residues. TCRdb redid the calling of the RT-PCR reads with MiXCR, one entry per CDR3 protein. This sample has just under 550,000 distinct CDR3 sequences, with under 30% found just once. This same sample was also taken into another study, of T cells expressing NK-cell markers. As that report states: What made the TCR beta cDNA was 5'RACE template switching with UMIs. The contribution of dominant NKG2C+ clonotypes to CD8+ T cells in five to seven donors was roughly 1.0-7.5%.

This chain uses TRBV19 with TRBJ2-3; no reliable D call. The sample here was CD4+ T cells sorted from PBMCs, taken 11 to 12 days after vaccination. This sequence originates from a man aged 45-65 years who received an inactivated influenza vaccine. The CDR3 bases are TGTGCCAGTAGCCCCGGGCTAATCCCCACAGATACGCAGTATTTT. This codes for CASSPGLIPTDTQYF.